This passage covers 21 T cell receptor beta chains from one sample sequenced in a study of CD8 T cells in ankylosing spondylitis. TCRdb re-derived calls from the 5' RACE reads in MiXCR, one entry per CDR3 protein. The profile shows around 220,000 distinct CDR3 sequences, 15% to 20% of them singletons. Their specific antigens are unknown. Findings of the study overall: Apparently characteristic of ankylosing spondylitis blood was a TCR beta motif (under ten highly homologous variants).

Sequenced: blood, either unsorted or a sorted T cell fraction (not recorded which). The receptor source for this set is a male donor with ankylosing spondylitis.

This clonotype was seen only a few times. CDR3 protein: CSVSGLAGGTTMDTGELFF. DNA for the CDR3: TGCAGCGTCTCGGGACTAGCGGGGGGGACCACTATGGATACCGGGGAGCTGTTTTTT. This chain links TRBV29-1 with TRBJ2-2, with 16 bases identical to TRBD2. Trimming removed 6 bases from V and 5 bases from J; junction bases left unmatched: 15. Germline values: CDR1 SQVTM, CDR2 ANQGSEA. CDR3 length: 19 residues.

Only a few counts were recorded for this clonotype. The rearrangement uses TRBV20-1 and TRBJ2-3; TRBD2 matches 8 bases. From germline, CDR1 is DFQATT and CDR2 SNEGSKA (reference sequence). J was trimmed by 7 bases and V by 0 bases; bases with no gene match: 15. The CDR3 sequence is 17 residues long. For the CDR3, the DNA is TGCAGTGCTAGAGATGCATTTGGCGGGAGGCCCAGAAATACGCAGTATTTT. This encodes CSARDAFGGRPRNTQYF.

This chain joins TRBV4-1 and TRBJ2-5; D gene unclear. Trimming pared 3 bases from V and 1 base from J, leaving 9 bases between. CDR1 is MGHRA and CDR2 is YSYEKL in the germline V gene. The CDR3 sequence is 14 residues long. CDR3 amino acids: CASSQFYLQETQYF. CDR3 coding DNA: TGCGCCAGCAGCCAGTTCTACCTCCAAGAGACCCAGTACTTC.

This clonotype has only a few counts. This chain links TRBV29-1 with TRBJ1-2; tentative D call: TRBD1 (6 bases). The CDR3 runs to 15 residues. Germline V lookup: CDR1 SQVTM, CDR2 ANQGSEA. With 6 bases removed from V and 7 bases from J, the gap between germline ends came to 24 bases. DNA for the CDR3: TGCAGCGTAGACCTTGAGACAGGTTATCCGGCTGGCTACACCTTC. It is translated as CSVDLETGYPAGYTF.

This clonotype occurred a few times. This chain links TRBV13 with TRBJ2-3, with 7 bases identical to TRBD2. The J segment lost 2 bases and the V segment lost 1 base, leaving 9 bases of the junction unmatched. CDR3 length: 17 residues. Germline CDR1 PRHDT, CDR2 FYEKMQ (reference sequence). The CDR3 here is CASSLDGGGPFTDTQYF. The DNA for the CDR3 is TGTGCCAGCAGCTTAGACGGGGGAGGGCCCTTCACAGATACGCAGTATTTT.

This clonotype was seen more than once but under ten times. J is TRBJ2-2 and V is TRBV27; no clear D. Germline lookup yields CDR1 MNHEY and CDR2 SMNVEV (reference sequence). Trimming cost V 2 bases and J 4 bases, with 5 bases left between them. This CDR3 has 13 residues. Here the CDR3 DNA reads TGTGCCAGCAGTTTACTCATCACCGGGGAGCTGTTTTTT. This gives the protein CASSLLITGELFF.

The rearrangement links TRBV3-1 to TRBJ2-1, with 8 bases aligning to TRBD2. CDR3 length equals 16 residues. With 0 bases clipped from V and 2 bases from J, the junction kept 3 bases outside the gene matches. From germline, CDR1 is LGHDT and CDR2 YNNKEL (reference sequence). The DNA for the CDR3 is TGTGCCAGCAGCCAAGATGTCGGGAGGGCCTACAATGAGCAGTTCTTC. Translation gives CASSQDVGRAYNEQFF.

The sample holds a few counts of this clonotype. V and J are TRBV27 and TRBJ2-7; TRBD1 aligns across 7 bases. This CDR3 contains 13 residues. Trimming cost V 5 bases and J 3 bases; bases outside gene matches: 4. Germline-derived CDR1 and CDR2 are MNHEY and SMNVEV (reference sequence). CDR3 region: CASSMGQHYEQYF. The CDR3 nucleotides read TGTGCCAGCAGTATGGGACAGCACTACGAGCAGTACTTC.

This clonotype was seen only a few times. The chain has TRBV12-3 or TRBV12-4 and TRBJ1-2, with unresolved D. The CDR3 contains 14 residues. V lost 5 bases and J lost 4, with 14 bases in between. CDR3 amino acids: CASSPNGVFYGYTF. CDR3 nucleotide sequence: TGTGCCAGCAGTCCTAACGGGGTCTTCTATGGCTACACCTTC.

The sample holds many counts of this clonotype. DNA of the CDR3: TGCGCCAGCAGCCAAGATAGAGGGAACACCGGGGAGCTGTTTTTT. Protein sequence: CASSQDRGNTGELFF. The chain uses TRBV4-3 and TRBJ2-2, with D hard to call. Germline V gene sequence: CDR1 LGHNA, CDR2 YSLEER. The length of the CDR3 is 15 residues. Trimming pared 0 bases from V and 1 base from J, leaving 6 bases between.

This chain uses TRBV5-6 with TRBJ2-1; D perhaps matches TRBD2 (7 bases). The V gene lost 4 bases and the J gene lost 5 bases, with 19 bases spanning the gap. Germline V CDR1 and CDR2: SGHDT, YYEEEE. CDR3 length: 16 residues. Here the CDR3 reads CASSNGGREFNNEQFF. DNA for the CDR3: TGTGCCAGCAGCAACGGGGGGCGGGAGTTCAACAATGAGCAGTTCTTC.

This clonotype was observed a handful of times. The rearrangement links TRBV7-8 to TRBJ1-1; D remains ambiguous. The CDR3 spans 13 residues. V was shortened by 11 bases and J by 2 bases, with 15 bases between the two germline ends. Per the germline V gene, CDR1 is SGHVS and CDR2 is FQNEAQ. CDR3 in DNA: TGTGCCGTCCGCGGCGGGCCTAACACTGAAGCTTTCTTT. Translating it yields CAVRGGPNTEAFF.

This clonotype was seen only a few times. V is TRBV27 and J is TRBJ2-1; 9 bases fit TRBD1. Trimming removed 4 bases from V and 4 bases from J; junction bases left unmatched: 5. Germline V gene data show CDR1 as MNHEY and CDR2 as SMNVEV (reference sequence). CDR3 length: 15 amino acids. The CDR3 protein is CASSSWDREYNEQFF. The CDR3 DNA reads TGTGCCAGCAGTTCGTGGGACAGGGAGTACAATGAGCAGTTCTTC.

The V gene is TRBV12-3 or TRBV12-4, the J gene TRBJ2-2; unclear D gene. The V gene lost 7 bases and the J gene lost 6 bases, with 9 bases spanning the gap. There are 12 residues in the CDR3. CDR3 loop: CASTIGSGELFF. DNA of the CDR3: TGTGCCAGCACTATTGGGTCCGGGGAGCTGTTTTTT.

This chain joins TRBV30 and TRBJ2-2; no firm D call. Per germline, CDR1 GTSNPN and CDR2 SVGIG (reference sequence). The V and J ends lost 0 bases and 7 bases respectively, with 3 bases between them. CDR3 size: 11 residues. CDR3 DNA sequence: TGTGCCTGGAGTGTATTCGGGGAGCTGTTTTTT. Amino acids: CAWSVFGELFF.

The rearrangement joins TRBV12-3 or TRBV12-4 to TRBJ2-1; D is undetermined. V dropped 1 base and J dropped 5 bases, with 9 bases sitting between them. The CDR3 extends over 14 amino acids. The CDR3 sequence: CASSLGTWDNEQFF. CDR3 coding DNA: TGTGCCAGCAGTTTAGGGACCTGGGACAATGAGCAGTTCTTC.

This clonotype was observed at least ten times. The V gene is TRBV4-2, the J gene TRBJ2-3; 10 bases map to TRBD2. The CDR3 is 17 residues long. Germline assignment: CDR1 LGHNA and CDR2 YNFKEQ. Germline trimming cut 2 bases from V and 4 bases from J; bases unmatched to any gene: 9. The CDR3: CASSQLKAGGPSDTQYF. The CDR3, as DNA: TGTGCCAGCAGCCAACTCAAAGCGGGAGGGCCTTCAGATACGCAGTATTTT.

This clonotype was seen a handful of times. This chain links TRBV12-3 or TRBV12-4 with TRBJ2-7, with TRBD2 as a possible D gene (6 bases). The CDR3 sequence is 13 residues long. Trimming stripped 6 bases from V and 3 bases from J, with 12 bases between. The CDR3 nucleotides read TGTGCCAGCAGCAATGCGGGGAACTACGAGCAGTACTTC. It yields the protein CASSNAGNYEQYF.

J is TRBJ2-1 and V is TRBV27; 9 bases are a match to TRBD2. This CDR3 has 15 residues. Germline assignment: CDR1 MNHEY and CDR2 SMNVEV (reference sequence). J was trimmed by 7 bases and V by 2 bases; bases with no gene match: 6. The CDR3 region is CASSLGGGGANEQFF. The CDR3 DNA sequence: TGTGCCAGCAGTTTAGGGGGCGGGGGGGCAAATGAGCAGTTCTTC.

The genes are TRBV19 and TRBJ2-5; possible D gene TRBD2, 6 bases. Trimming removed 2 bases at V and 4 bases at J, with 8 bases between. CDR3 length: 13 residues. The germline CDR1 and CDR2 sequences are LNHDA and SQIVND (reference sequence). DNA of the CDR3: TGTGCCAGTAGTATATCCGGGGGAGAGACCCAGTACTTC. Its protein is CASSISGGETQYF.

The chain is built from TRBV29-1 and TRBJ2-1; D not resolved. The CDR3 sequence is 11 residues long. The germline gives CDR1 SQVTM, CDR2 ANQGSEA. V gave up 3 bases and J gave up 7 bases, with 7 bases separating them. CDR3 amino acids: CSVDSWNEQFF. As DNA, the CDR3 is TGCAGCGTTGATTCTTGGAATGAGCAGTTCTTC.